This T cell receptor (beta chain) is from a study of chemoradiotherapy in HPV16-positive cancers. Study-level background: Candidate HPV-specific T-cell clones and common TCR motifs came from functional assays in a couple of HPV16-positive patients. Findings and caveats of the study: HPV-responsive T-cell expansion during chemoradiotherapy was linked to improved recurrence-free survival in HPV16-positive patients.

The CDR3 has 15 residues. Germline CDR1 reads SGHTS; CDR2 reads YDEGEE. The V end lost 0 bases, the J end lost 5 bases, and 14 bases lay between the germline ends. Measured with immunoSEQ multiplex PCR; TCRdb has only the in-frame clones, and not every one. The sample lists roughly 16,000 clones, 75% to 80% occurring once. Comment on this clone: The antigen is not known.

The source is a human donor with HPV-associated anogenital cancer. V is TRBV5-8 and J is TRBJ2-5; possible D gene TRBD1, 6 bases. Sample acquisition took place from a patient who underwent chemoradiotherapy. The CDR3 DNA sequence: TGTGCCAGCAGCTTGGCGACAGGACCCGCGGAGACCCAGTACTTC. Its translation: CASSLATGPAETQYF.